These 30 T cell receptor beta chains originate from one sample sequenced in a study of OX40 agonist ivuxolimab in advanced cancers. Profiled with immunoSEQ multiplex PCR; TCRdb holds only in-frame clones, not every one. Here the sample spans tens of thousands of clones, 88% being singletons. The source material was CD4+ or CD8+ T cells sorted from blood, sampled in a trial of the OX40 agonist ivuxolimab. The receptors come from an adult with an advanced solid tumor such as melanoma, head and neck, liver or kidney cancer.

The chain recombines TRBV7-9 with TRBJ2-6; D uncertain. Trimming removed 1 base at V and 4 bases at J, with 5 bases between. Germline V gives CDR1 SEHNR, CDR2 FQNEAQ (reference sequence). There are 14 residues in the CDR3. CDR3 protein: CASSLVGGANVLTF. The CDR3 region has the DNA TGTGCCAGCAGCTTAGTTGGAGGGGCCAACGTCCTGACTTTC.

The genes are TRBV19 and TRBJ2-3, with TRBD2 matching 8 bases. V lost 3 bases to trimming and J lost 1 base; unmatched junction nucleotides: 3. The germline gives CDR1 LNHDA, CDR2 SQIVND (reference sequence). The CDR3 has 15 residues. The CDR3 region is CASSMGRGGTDTQYF. The CDR3 DNA reads TGTGCCAGTAGTATGGGGCGGGGGGGCACAGATACGCAGTATTTT.

This chain links TRBV5-5 with TRBJ2-3; perhaps TRBD2 as D (5 bases). The CDR3 spans 15 residues. Trimming cost V 4 bases and J 6 bases, with 18 bases left between them. From germline, CDR1 is SGHKS and CDR2 YYEKEE (reference sequence). The CDR3: CASSRREGVGDTQYF. The CDR3 DNA follows: TGTGCCAGCAGCCGAAGAGAGGGTGTAGGGGATACGCAGTATTTT.

This clone occurred once. The chain recombines TRBV25-1 with TRBJ1-5, with D unclear. Trimming removed 1 base at V and 5 bases at J, with 12 bases between. The CDR3 totals 15 residues. Germline V gene lookup returns CDR1 MGHDK and CDR2 SYGVNS. CDR3 loop: CASSEWGAMDQPQHF. CDR3 nucleotide sequence: TGTGCCAGCAGTGAATGGGGAGCTATGGATCAGCCCCAGCATTTT.

In its sample, this clone was seen once. The rearrangement links TRBV6-1 to TRBJ1-1; 12 nucleotides line up with TRBD1. The V segment lost 5 bases and the J segment 5 bases; nucleotides outside the gene matches: 6. Looked up from germline, CDR1 is MNHNS and CDR2 is SASEGT. The CDR3 extends over 15 amino acids. The DNA of the CDR3 is TGTGCCAGCAGTCCGGGACAGGGGGCAAGGACTGAAGCTTTCTTT. Translating gives CASSPGQGARTEAFF.

CDR3 protein: CASTKRAVHSDEQFF. CDR3 nucleotide sequence: TGTGCCAGCACCAAAAGGGCCGTCCATTCTGATGAGCAGTTCTTC. The V and J genes are TRBV7-9 and TRBJ2-1, with unresolved D. The germline CDR1 and CDR2 sequences are SEHNR and FQNEAQ (reference sequence). V lost 7 bases, J lost 8 bases, and 21 bases lay in between. The CDR3 length is 15 residues.

The chain links TRBV2 to TRBJ1-1; the D gene is possibly TRBD1 (6 bases). Germline CDR1 reads SNHLY; CDR2 reads FYNNEI. This CDR3 contains 11 residues. V was trimmed by 8 bases and J by 9 bases, leaving 13 bases between them. The CDR3 here is CASGWGAQAFF. The DNA for the CDR3 is TGTGCCAGCGGATGGGGGGCTCAAGCTTTCTTT.

The CDR3 nucleotides read TGTGCCAGTTGCAAGCGGGAGGGCCGGAACGGGGAGCTGTTTTTT. Translated, it gives CASCKREGRNGELFF. V is TRBV19 and J is TRBJ2-2; 10 bases match TRBD2. From germline, CDR1 is LNHDA and CDR2 SQIVND (reference sequence). This CDR3 is 15 amino acids long. Trimming cost V 8 bases and J 7 bases; bases outside gene matches: 10.

The V call is TRBV5-1, the J call TRBJ2-1; 7 bases fit TRBD2. Germline CDR1 reads SGHRS; CDR2 reads YFSETQ. There are 15 residues in the CDR3. V was pared by 3 bases and J by 6 bases, with 9 bases of the junction left unmatched. The CDR3 nucleotides read TGCGCCAGCAGCTGGGCGGGGGACCGGCTCAATGAGCAGTTCTTC. It translates to CASSWAGDRLNEQFF.

This chain joins TRBV5-1 and TRBJ1-2, with D hard to call. Germline CDR1 is SGHRS and CDR2 is YFSETQ. Trimming pared 3 bases from V and 8 bases from J, leaving 20 bases between. The CDR3 is made up of 15 amino acids. DNA for the CDR3: TGCGCCAGCAGCTCGGCGGCTGCCTCGTCGACAGGCTACACCTTC. It codes for CASSSAAASSTGYTF.

The chain joins TRBV6-5 to TRBJ1-2; 9 positions match TRBD1. CDR3 length: 12 amino acids. Trimming removed 6 bases from V and 5 bases from J; junction bases left unmatched: 1. CDR1 is MNHEY, CDR2 SVGAGI, per germline. CDR3 nucleotides: TGTGCCAGCAGAGACAGGGGGTATGGCTACACCTTC. This gives the protein CASRDRGYGYTF.

Of note for this clone: The junction differs from germline at one of its ends, possibly a read error. The rearrangement joins TRBV7-7 to TRBJ2-5; D is possibly TRBD2 (5 bases). The CDR3 covers 15 residues. Looked up from germline, CDR1 is SSHAT and CDR2 is FNYEAQ (reference sequence). Written as DNA, the CDR3 is TGTGCTAGCAGCCGAGGGTCGGTTAAAGGCGAGACCCAGTACTTC. It yields the protein CASSRGSVKGETQYF.

The chain joins TRBV6-5 to TRBJ1-5; D gene unclear. V was pared by 6 bases and J by 3 bases, with 9 bases between. The CDR3 runs to 13 residues. Germline assignment: CDR1 MNHEY and CDR2 SVGAGI. The CDR3 nucleotides read TGTGCCAGCAGGTTTACCCTCAATCAGCCCCAGCATTTT. This translates into CASRFTLNQPQHF.

The chain links TRBV9 to TRBJ2-1, with 12 bases aligning to TRBD1. This CDR3 has 15 residues. The germline CDR1 and CDR2 sequences are SGDLS and YYNGEE. V lost 4 bases to trimming and J lost 9 bases; unmatched junction nucleotides: 8. The CDR3 bases are TGTGCCAGCAGCCCGCGCGGGACAGGGGGCGGTGAGCAGTTCTTC. Its protein is CASSPRGTGGGEQFF.

The chain uses TRBV28 and TRBJ1-1; the D is unclear. Germline V gene lookup returns CDR1 MDHEN and CDR2 SYDVKM. The V and J ends lost 7 bases and 6 bases respectively, with 15 bases between them. CDR3 length equals 13 residues. The CDR3 DNA is TGTGCCAGCAACCCCGCGGCAATAGCTGAAGCTTTCTTT. Protein: CASNPAAIAEAFF.

The chain couples TRBV28 to TRBJ2-7, with 9 bases aligning to TRBD2. With V trimmed by 0 bases and J by 1 base, 1 base remained unmatched. Germline loops: CDR1 MDHEN, CDR2 SYDVKM. This CDR3 has 15 amino acids. CDR3 coding DNA: TGTGCCAGCAGTTTATGGACTAGCGGTTCCTACGAGCAGTACTTC. Amino acid sequence: CASSLWTSGSYEQYF.

The chain carries TRBV19 and TRBJ1-1, with D possibly TRBD1 on 5 matching bases. Trimming took off 7 bases at V and 3 bases at J, with 12 bases between the two ends. Germline V gene sequence: CDR1 LNHDA, CDR2 SQIVND (reference sequence). CDR3 length equals 13 residues. The CDR3 sequence: CASNPGHYTEAFF. CDR3 bases: TGTGCCAGTAACCCCGGACACTACACTGAAGCTTTCTTT.

J is TRBJ1-4 and V is TRBV5-5; TRBD1 is a possible D gene (5 bases). The CDR3 contains 15 residues. Germline V lookup: CDR1 SGHKS, CDR2 YYEKEE (reference sequence). Trimming stripped 3 bases from V and 8 bases from J, with 17 bases between. The CDR3 sequence is CASSSQTVLREKLFF. The CDR3 DNA reads TGTGCCAGCAGCTCCCAGACAGTCTTAAGGGAAAAACTGTTTTTT.

This clone was observed once. V and J are TRBV2 and TRBJ1-2, with TRBD1 identical over 9 bases. The length of the CDR3 is 14 residues. Trimming cost V 7 bases and J 6 bases; bases outside gene matches: 9. CDR1 is SNHLY, CDR2 FYNNEI, per germline. The CDR3 sequence is CASTAGTGIHGYTF. The DNA for the CDR3 is TGTGCCAGCACCGCCGGGACAGGGATCCATGGCTACACCTTC.

About this clone itself: Other DNA sequences within the sample encode an identical CDR3. The CDR3 region has the DNA TGTGCCAGCTCACCTCCGGGACTTACCTACGAGCAGTACTTC. This translates into CASSPPGLTYEQYF. This chain joins TRBV18 and TRBJ2-7, with a weak D call TRBD2 (6 bases). V lost 3 bases, J lost 2 bases, and 11 bases lay in between. The V gene's germline CDR1 is KGHSH and CDR2 LQKENI. The CDR3 contains 14 residues.

The chain recombines TRBV6-8 with TRBJ1-6, with 8 bases matching TRBD1. Looked up from germline, CDR1 is MNHGY and CDR2 is SAAAGT. The CDR3 is 16 amino acids. V shed 2 bases, J shed 6 bases, and the junction held 6 bases outside the gene matches. The CDR3 here is CASSYKGQDTNSPLHF. CDR3 in DNA: TGTGCCAGCAGTTACAAGGGACAGGATACTAATTCACCCCTCCACTTT.

The chain has TRBV6-1 and TRBJ1-2; 7 positions match TRBD1. The V and J ends lost 0 bases and 4 bases, in that order; junction bases with no gene match: 5. Germline-derived CDR1 and CDR2 are MNHNS and SASEGT. The CDR3 length is 15 residues. In nucleotides, the CDR3 is TGTGCCAGCAGTGAAGCTGGACAGGCCAGCTATGGCTACACCTTC. The encoded protein is CASSEAGQASYGYTF.

The CDR3 DNA sequence: TGTGCCAGCAGCTTAGCGCCAAGGAATGAGGGACCCCGCACAGATACGCAGTATTTT. Amino acids: CASSLAPRNEGPRTDTQYF. The chain recombines TRBV7-2 with TRBJ2-3, with D perhaps matching TRBD1 or TRBD2 (5 bases each). CDR3 length equals 19 residues. The V end was cut by 0 bases, the J end by 1 base, with 20 bases between. Germline CDR1 reads SGHTA; CDR2 reads FQGNSA.

The rearrangement uses TRBV6-1 and TRBJ2-7; the D call may be TRBD1 or TRBD2 (5 bases each). Trimming shortened V by 6 bases and J by 7 bases, and 16 bases separated the two germline ends. Germline V gene data show CDR1 as MNHNS and CDR2 as SASEGT. The CDR3 consists of 13 residues. The CDR3 nucleotides read TGTGCCAGCAGAGAGGGACGGGTCTCGGAGCAGTACTTC. Protein: CASREGRVSEQYF.

This chain connects TRBV5-1 to TRBJ1-1; possibly TRBD1 for D (5 bases). V was clipped by 5 bases and J by 1 base, with 12 bases between them. The germline CDR1 and CDR2 sequences are SGHRS and YFSETQ. The CDR3 has 14 amino acids. The CDR3 is CASRAGSANTEAFF. For the CDR3, the DNA is TGCGCCAGCAGAGCAGGGTCGGCGAACACTGAAGCTTTCTTT. The variable domain in full, completed from reference TRBV5-1 and TRBJ1-1, reads KAGVTQTPRYLIKTRGQQVTLSCSPISGHRSVSWYQQTPGQGLQFLFEYFSETQRNKGNFPGRFSGRQFSNSRSEMNVSTLELGDSALYLCASRAGSANTEAFFGQGTRLTVV.

The gene calls are TRBV9 and TRBJ2-3; 8 bases agree with TRBD2. The CDR3 has 16 amino acids. Germline CDR1 and CDR2: SGDLS and YYNGEE. J lost 4 bases, V lost 0 bases, and 7 bases had no gene match. The CDR3 protein is CASSVDAGGGSDTQYF. The CDR3 DNA is TGTGCCAGCAGCGTAGATGCGGGAGGAGGCTCAGATACGCAGTATTTT.

The rearrangement links TRBV13 to TRBJ1-1; D is possibly TRBD1 (5 bases). The CDR3 sequence is 12 residues long. Germline assignment: CDR1 PRHDT and CDR2 FYEKMQ (reference sequence). The germline V and J ends were trimmed by 5 bases and 11 bases, with 15 bases remaining between them. CDR3 bases: TGTGCCAGCAGCCCGGGGGGACTGGGGGCTTTCTTT. As protein: CASSPGGLGAFF. The full variable domain, its missing parts supplied by reference TRBV13 and TRBJ1-1, is AAGVIQSPRHLIKEKRETATLKCYPIPRHDTVYWYQQGPGQDPQFLISFYEKMQSDKGSIPDRFSAQQFSDYHSELNMSSLELGDSALYFCASSPGGLGAFFGQGTRLTVV.

The rearrangement uses TRBV9 and TRBJ1-2, with 9 bases fitting TRBD1. Germline V gene sequence: CDR1 SGDLS, CDR2 YYNGEE. V gave up 0 bases and J gave up 4 bases; unmatched junction bases: 7. CDR3 size: 16 residues. CDR3 nucleotide sequence: TGTGCCAGCAGCGTAGGGGCCCCGGGACAGGGCTATGGCTACACCTTC. The encoded protein is CASSVGAPGQGYGYTF.

The rearrangement uses TRBV7-2 and TRBJ1-2; TRBD1 might be the D (6 bases). The germline V gene has CDR1 SGHTA and CDR2 FQGNSA. The CDR3 is made up of 15 amino acids. V dropped 4 bases and J dropped 4 bases, with 16 bases sitting between them. The CDR3 reads CASSSYWTAVYGYTF. CDR3 nucleotide sequence: TGTGCCAGCAGCTCATATTGGACAGCAGTCTATGGCTACACCTTC.

About this clone: Additional DNA sequences in this sample encode the identical CDR3. The J gene is TRBJ1-2, the V gene TRBV28, with D unclear. V was trimmed by 2 bases and J by 4 bases, leaving 5 bases between them. This CDR3 contains 12 residues. CDR1 and CDR2 from the germline V gene are MDHEN and SYDVKM. The CDR3 reads CASSLRGYGYTF. The CDR3, as DNA: TGTGCCAGCAGTTTACGGGGCTATGGCTACACCTTC.